Listed below are T cell receptor beta chains from one sample, sequenced in a study of T cell changes during pregnancy in multiple sclerosis. Produced via immunoSEQ multiplex PCR; TCRdb's table is partial and in-frame only. The sample lists 50,000 or so clones; roughly nine tenths were seen once. The material was CD8+ T cells from peripheral blood mononuclear cells, obtained after pregnancy. These receptors were obtained from a female donor with multiple sclerosis, enrolled in a pregnancy study. The CDR3 runs from the conserved cysteine through the conserved F or W. A D gene is named only where the DNA matches it firmly. Clone size appears in some rows only: once, few, many, or a class for an expanded clone.

NA | NA | TRBJ1-1 | TRBV10-2 | TGCGCCAGCAGCCGCCCAGTAGGAGGAGTGAACACTGAAGCTTTCTTT | CASSRPVGGVNTEAFF
TRBD2 | NA | TRBJ2-7 | TRBV7-9 | TGTGCCAGCAGCTTATGGGCGGGGGAGCCTACCTACGAGCAGTACTTC | CASSLWAGEPTYEQYF
TRBD2 | NA | TRBJ2-5 | TRBV27 | TGTGCCAGCAGTTTGAGCGGGGGGGAAGCGGCCCCAGAGACCCAGTACTTC | CASSLSGGEAAPETQYF
NA | NA | TRBJ1-5 | TRBV21-1 | TGTGCCAGCAGCAAAGAAGGGGATCAGCCCCAGCATTTT | CASSKEGDQPQHF
NA | NA | TRBJ1-3 | TRBV6-6 | TGTGCCAGCAGTTATTATGGCCGCTCTGGAAACACCATATATTTT | CASSYYGRSGNTIYF
TRBD1 | NA | TRBJ1-6 | TRBV7-9 | TGTGCCAGCAGCTTATTTCGGACAGGGGGTTATAATTCACCCCTCCACTTT | CASSLFRTGGYNSPLHF
TRBD2 | NA | TRBJ2-1 | TRBV29-1 | TGCAGCGTTGAGGTAGCGGGGGCGATAAATGAGCAGTTCTTC | CSVEVAGAINEQFF
NA | few | TRBJ1-1 | TRBV6-1 | TGTGCCAATCAGGACACTGAAGCTTTCTTT | CANQDTEAFF
NA | NA | TRBJ2-7 | TRBV20-1 | TGCAGTGCTCCAGGGCAGTACTTC | CSAPGQYF
NA | few | TRBJ1-5 | TRBV29-1 | TGCAGCGTTGGAGACAGCGACCATCAGCCCCAGCATTTT | CSVGDSDHQPQHF
TRBD2 | NA | TRBJ2-1 | TRBV11-2 | TGTGCCAGCAGCTTAGTGGGGGGGTCCTACAATGAGCAGTTCTTC | CASSLVGGSYNEQFF
NA | NA | TRBJ1-2 | TRBV2 | TGTGCCAGCAGTGAAGGTGGAGCGGCCTATGGCTACACCTTC | CASSEGGAAYGYTF
NA | NA | TRBJ1-2 | TRBV4-1 | TGCGCCAGCAGCCAAGAACCCCTGGGGGCCGTCTACACCTTC | CASSQEPLGAVYTF
TRBD2 | NA | TRBJ2-1 | TRBV7-9 | TGTGCCAGCAGCGCCGCGGGGGGCTCCTACAATGAGCAGTTCTTC | CASSAAGGSYNEQFF
NA | NA | TRBJ2-3 | TRBV25-1 | TGTGCCAGCAGTGACCGCCAATTAGCAGATACGCAGTATTTT | CASSDRQLADTQYF
TRBD1 | NA | TRBJ2-2 | TRBV13 | TGTGCCAGCAGCTCAACGGGACAGGACACCGGGGAGCTGTTTTTT | CASSSTGQDTGELFF
NA | NA | TRBJ1-1 | TRBV5-6 | TGTGCCAGCAGCTTACCGACAGTGAACACTGAAGCTTTCTTT | CASSLPTVNTEAFF
TRBD1 | few | TRBJ1-1 | TRBV6-1 | TGTGCCAGCAGTGAAGGGGCAGGGGGGTCCACTGAAGCTTTCTTT | CASSEGAGGSTEAFF
TRBD1 | NA | TRBJ1-3 | TRBV7-9 | TGTGCCAGCAGCCCCCCGGACAGGGTCGACACGGCTGGAAACACCATATATTTT | CASSPPDRVDTAGNTIYF